This TCR beta chain was obtained from a study of blood T cells in healthy people across ages. Study-wide results and limits: Strong correlation existed between TCR beta diversity and naive T cell percentage. Donors of long life had a larger count of naive CD4+ cells and greater diversity than aged donors.

Of note for this clonotype: Its target is unknown.

The authors drew roughly 9.8 milliliters of peripheral blood from each donor. Researchers isolated at least 6.5 million PBMCs per sample. A second about 7 to 11 cycle PCR used barcoded and J-beta primers. In TCRdb, the 5' RACE reads were re-called with MiXCR into one record per CDR3 protein. The top ten clones hold about 6.7% of a sample with roughly 1,300,000 distinct CDR3 sequences, approximately 59% of them seen once. CDR3 length: 12 residues. The V gene lost 5 bases and the J gene lost 6 bases, with 8 bases spanning the gap. Germline assignment: CDR1 MDHEN and CDR2 SYDVKM. This chain joins TRBV28 and TRBJ1-5; D might be TRBD1 (5 bases). This sequence was found in a man younger than 30 in good health. The sample was blood. DNA of the CDR3: TGTGCCAGCAGTAAGAGGGGTCAGCCCCAGCATTTT. Translation: CASSKRGQPQHF.